Below, 12 T cell receptor beta chains from the same sample are listed, as sequenced in a study of TIL therapy for anti-PD-1-resistant metastatic lung cancer. The libraries were made with immunoSEQ v3. Data came from immunoSEQ multiplex PCR; TCRdb stores just in-frame clones and leaves some out. There are about 50,000 clones in the sample; approximately 86% occur only once, and less than 6% lies in the top ten. As to time point: pre-treatment sample, taken before nivolumab and TIL therapy. Material: blood, obtained at baseline. Every receptor here comes from a person aged 30 to 80 with non-small cell lung cancer.

This clone was recorded only once. This chain uses TRBV5-1 with TRBJ2-7, with TRBD2 as a possible D gene (6 bases). From germline, CDR1 is SGHRS and CDR2 YFSETQ. This CDR3 has 14 residues. The V end lost 0 bases, the J end lost 1 base, and 8 bases lay between the germline ends. CDR3 region: CASSLELASYEQYF. The CDR3 DNA reads TGCGCCAGCAGCTTGGAACTAGCTTCCTACGAGCAGTACTTC.

This clone has a handful of counts. The chain uses TRBV6-2 or TRBV6-3 and TRBJ1-1; D is perhaps TRBD1 (6 bases). The CDR3 spans 12 residues. Germline V gene data show CDR1 as MNHEY and CDR2 as SVGEGT. With 3 bases removed from V and 12 bases from J, the gap between germline ends came to 14 bases. The CDR3 sequence: CASSYQGLYTFF. The CDR3 DNA reads TGTGCCAGCAGTTATCAGGGGCTATATACTTTCTTT.

This clone has just one count. The genes are TRBV7-2 and TRBJ2-7; 10 bases line up with TRBD1. Germline CDR1 reads SGHTA; CDR2 reads FQGNSA. The CDR3 loop spans 15 amino acids. V shed 4 bases and J 4 bases; nucleotides not matched to a gene: 7. The CDR3 reads CASSSSGQGIYEQYF. Here the CDR3 DNA reads TGTGCCAGCAGCTCGTCGGGACAGGGGATTTACGAGCAGTACTTC.

The count of this clone is one. The J gene is TRBJ2-2, the V gene TRBV6-2 or TRBV6-3, with a weak D call TRBD1 (6 bases). This CDR3 comprises 15 residues. The V gene lost 0 bases and the J gene lost 4 bases, with 9 bases spanning the gap. Germline V gene lookup returns CDR1 MNHEY and CDR2 SVGEGT. Here the CDR3 DNA reads TGTGCCAGCAGTTACTCACAGGGAACCACCGGGGAGCTGTTTTTT. The encoded protein is CASSYSQGTTGELFF.

The J gene is TRBJ2-3, the V gene TRBV4-3, with D maybe TRBD2 (6 bases). CDR3 size: 16 residues. Trimming took 1 base from V and 5 from J, leaving 16 bases between them. The germline V gene encodes CDR1 LGHNA and CDR2 YSLEER. Here the CDR3 DNA reads TGCGCCAGCAGCCAAGTAATAGCGGATATGGGAGATACGCAGTATTTT. Its translation is CASSQVIADMGDTQYF.

The V gene is TRBV6-5, the J gene TRBJ2-3; 14 bases are shared with TRBD2. Germline lookup yields CDR1 MNHEY and CDR2 SVGAGI. V shed 4 bases and J 2 bases; nucleotides not matched to a gene: 2. The CDR3 extends over 16 amino acids. The chain's CDR3 is CASSSGLAGDTDTQYF. CDR3 DNA sequence: TGTGCCAGCAGTTCGGGACTAGCGGGGGACACAGATACGCAGTATTTT.

The chain combines TRBV11-2 with TRBJ1-1; TRBD1 might be the D (5 bases). Germline V gene lookup returns CDR1 SGHAT and CDR2 FQNNGV. The length of the CDR3 is 15 residues. V was pared by 1 base and J by 1 base, with 10 bases between. In DNA, the CDR3 is TGTGCCAGCAGCTTAGGTCTGGGGGGGAACACTGAAGCTTTCTTT. This codes for CASSLGLGGNTEAFF. The full variable domain, with the rest looked up from reference TRBV11-2 and TRBJ1-1, is EAGVAQSPRYKIIEKRQSVAFWCNPISGHATLYWYQQILGQGPKLLIQFQNNGVVDDSQLPKDRFSAERLKGVDSTLKIQPAKLEDSAVYLCASSLGLGGNTEAFFGQGTRLTVV.

The CDR3, as DNA: TGTGCCAGCAGCTTAGAAGATACGCAGTATTTT. Translated: CASSLEDTQYF. V gene TRBV11-2 combines with J gene TRBJ2-3; unclear D gene. CDR1 is SGHAT, CDR2 FQNNGV, per germline. The CDR3 is 11 residues long. Trimming removed 0 bases at V and 5 bases at J, with 0 bases between.

V usage is TRBV12-3 or TRBV12-4 and J usage is TRBJ1-2; no clear D gene. Trimming cost V 5 bases and J 5 bases, with 9 bases left between them. This CDR3 region has 12 residues. DNA of the CDR3: TGTGCCAGCAGTCCAGAAAGTTATGGCTACACCTTC. This translates into CASSPESYGYTF.

This clone was counted only a few times. V usage is TRBV3-1 (or the pseudogene TRBV3-2) and J usage is TRBJ1-3; D gene ambiguous. V was clipped by 0 bases and J by 10 bases, with 13 bases between them. The CDR3 loop spans 14 amino acids. Germline V gene data show CDR1 as LGHDT and CDR2 as YNNKEL (reference sequence). The CDR3 loop reads CASSQDIGVGTIYF. The CDR3, as DNA: TGTGCCAGCAGCCAAGATATCGGGGTCGGGACCATATATTTT.

The genes are TRBV5-8 and TRBJ1-5, with D unclear. CDR1 and CDR2 from the germline V gene are SGHTS and YDEGEE. Trimming pared 0 bases from V and 2 bases from J, leaving 3 bases between. CDR3 length: 13 amino acids. Here the CDR3 DNA reads TGTGCCAGCAGCTTGGACCGCAATCAGCCCCAGCATTTT. Translating gives CASSLDRNQPQHF.

This chain joins TRBV7-9 and TRBJ1-1; the match to TRBD1 covers 10 bases. This CDR3 comprises 13 residues. Per germline, CDR1 SEHNR and CDR2 FQNEAQ (reference sequence). The V and J ends lost 4 bases and 10 bases, in that order; junction bases with no gene match: 6. In DNA form, the CDR3 reads TGTGCCAGCAGCTCGACAGGGGGCGCGGGAGCTTTCTTT. Translating it yields CASSSTGGAGAFF.